The subject of this entry is one T cell receptor beta chain. This specimen belongs to a study of blood T cell repertoires in COVID-19. Method: immunoSEQ multiplex PCR; TCRdb's copy keeps in-frame clones and lacks some. The sample includes tens of thousands of clones, approximately 86% of them seen just once. The germline CDR1 and CDR2 sequences are SEHNR and FQNEAQ (reference sequence). The length of the CDR3 is 17 residues. V lost 0 bases and J lost 0, with 14 bases in between. This chain joins TRBV7-9 and TRBJ1-2, with D perhaps TRBD1 (6 bases). The clonotype comes from a man in his 60s with acute or convalescent COVID-19. The material sequenced was peripheral blood. The CDR3: CASSLATRTETNYGYTF. As DNA, the CDR3 is TGTGCCAGCAGCTTAGCTACCCGGACAGAGACTAACTATGGCTACACCTTC.